This TCR beta chain was documented in a study of T cell clonotyping in hematopoietic cell transplantation. Using immunoSEQ multiplex PCR, the repertoire was profiled, and TCRdb retains in-frame clones only, with some absent. Among about 6,200 clones listed, about 76% were seen once. Study observations and caveats: CD4 and CD8 repertoire contributions could not be separated without sorting.

Recipients were bled about 28 days pretransplant and at posttransplant days 30, 100, 180. In regard to this clone: Its antigen is currently unknown.

The sequences come from PBMCs, collected 100 days after allogeneic stem cell transplant. The sequence was collected from a female patient aged 25-39 years who had an allogeneic stem cell transplant, so the T cells may come from the graft donor. Some clones in this sample may be carry-over from other donors' samples.

Here the CDR3 reads CASSSETGYGYTF. CDR3 sequence (DNA): TGTGCCAGCAGTTCAGAGACAGGGTATGGCTACACCTTC. The chain links TRBV6-5 to TRBJ1-2; 7 nucleotides match TRBD1. CDR3 size: 13 residues. Germline V gene data show CDR1 as MNHEY and CDR2 as SVGAGI. V was clipped by 4 bases and J by 5 bases; unmatched bases: 4.